This T cell receptor (beta chain) was sequenced during a study of cytomegalovirus exposure and HLA in healthy donors. The study's findings and limits: In a later analysis, HLA-associated beta chains showed higher expansion and lower generation probabilities than comparable chains. Cytomegalovirus status, reportedly, was diagnosed with high specificity and sensitivity by the classifier. An ancestry cluster, one associated with Asian ancestry, reportedly showed fewer N-insertions than the approximately 650-donor mean in a later analysis. Most subjects had HLA-A and HLA-B alleles reportedly predicted accurately by TCR beta sequences.

The PCR made use of 60 Vbeta and 13 Jbeta primers. The repertoire was sequenced with immunoSEQ multiplex PCR; TCRdb's copy has only in-frame clones and lacks some. The data hold under 150,000 clones, with 75% to 85% observed a single time. This CDR3 region has 12 residues. Germline lookup yields CDR1 MGHDK and CDR2 SYGVNS. V lost 7 bases and J 2 bases, leaving 9 bases between the germline ends. Points on this clone: Its specificity is unknown.

The sample taken for sequencing was PBMCs. This clonotype originated in a woman in her forties in good health and CMV-seropositive. The chain links TRBV25-1 to TRBJ2-7; TRBD1 might be the D (5 bases). CDR3 DNA: TGTGCCAGCAATGACAGTCCCTACGAGCAGTACTTC. Translated: CASNDSPYEQYF.